This T cell receptor beta chain came from a study of neurological immune-mediated disorders. Across the whole study: For the 35 or so multiple sclerosis patients, the disease was relapsing-remitting in roughly 31 and secondary progressive in 3. Whole-study findings and limits: Private repertoires in all groups were suggested by the absence of shared CDR3 amino acid sequences among expanded clones across subjects. Neither clinical nor MRI features showed any association with the multiple sclerosis repertoire cluster, and the authors stated that larger cohorts are needed.

The cDNA was synthesized by 5'RACE incorporating 10-nucleotide random UMIs. A single record per CDR3 protein comes from TCRdb applying MiXCR to the 5' RACE reads. The sample yields over 35,000 distinct CDR3 sequences, about 3.8% seen once. This clonotype was seen repeatedly, ten times or more. Its antigen is still unknown. The receptor comes from a man aged 25-40 years with multiple sclerosis. Sequencing used PBMCs.

The chain's CDR3 is CSARDTMNTEAFF. In nucleotides, the CDR3 is TGCAGTGCTAGAGACACGATGAACACTGAAGCTTTCTTT. The chain recombines TRBV20-1 with TRBJ1-1; D is unresolved. The CDR3 is 13 amino acids. The V gene's germline CDR1 is DFQATT and CDR2 SNEGSKA (reference sequence). V was pared by 0 bases and J by 0 bases, with 5 bases between.